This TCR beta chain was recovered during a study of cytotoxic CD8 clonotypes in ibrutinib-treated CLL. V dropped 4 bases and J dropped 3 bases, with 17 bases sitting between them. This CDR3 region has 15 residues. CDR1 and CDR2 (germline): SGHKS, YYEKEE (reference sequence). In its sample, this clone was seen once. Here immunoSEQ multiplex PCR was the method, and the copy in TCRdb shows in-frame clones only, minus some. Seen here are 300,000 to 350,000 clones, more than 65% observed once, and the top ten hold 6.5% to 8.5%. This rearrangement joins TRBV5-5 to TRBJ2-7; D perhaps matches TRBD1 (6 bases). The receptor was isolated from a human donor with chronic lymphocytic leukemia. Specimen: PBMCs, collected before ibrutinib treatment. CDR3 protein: CASSLGWTASYEQYF. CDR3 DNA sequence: TGTGCCAGCAGCCTTGGGTGGACAGCGAGCTACGAGCAGTACTTC.